What follows describes a single TCR beta chain. This specimen belongs to a study of chemoradiotherapy in HPV16-positive cancers. The V gene end was trimmed by 1 base and the J gene end by 4 bases; junction bases not matched to a gene: 7. The CDR3 length is 16 residues. Germline loops: CDR1 MGHRA, CDR2 YSYEKL. The data were produced by immunoSEQ multiplex PCR, yet TCRdb's version contains in-frame clones alone and is incomplete. In the table there are 3,500 to 5,500 clones, roughly 90% of which are singletons. This clonotype originated in a human donor with HPV-associated anogenital cancer. The chain uses TRBV4-1 and TRBJ1-3; 7 bases align to TRBD1. Collection took place from a patient who underwent chemoradiotherapy. The CDR3 here is CASSQAGQSDGNTIYF. DNA of the CDR3: TGCGCCAGCAGCCAAGCGGGACAGTCCGACGGAAACACCATATATTTT.